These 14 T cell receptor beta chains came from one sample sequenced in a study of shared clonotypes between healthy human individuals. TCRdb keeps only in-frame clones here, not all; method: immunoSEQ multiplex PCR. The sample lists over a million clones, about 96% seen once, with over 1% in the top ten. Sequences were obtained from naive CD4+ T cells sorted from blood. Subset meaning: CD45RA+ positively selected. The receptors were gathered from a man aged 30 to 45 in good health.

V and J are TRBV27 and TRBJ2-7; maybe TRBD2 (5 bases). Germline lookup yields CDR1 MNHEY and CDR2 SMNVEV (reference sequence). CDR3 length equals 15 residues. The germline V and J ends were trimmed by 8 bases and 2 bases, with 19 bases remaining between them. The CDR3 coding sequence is TGTGCCAGCGGGAGAGCAGCATCTAACCCCTACGAGCAGTACTTC. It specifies CASGRAASNPYEQYF.

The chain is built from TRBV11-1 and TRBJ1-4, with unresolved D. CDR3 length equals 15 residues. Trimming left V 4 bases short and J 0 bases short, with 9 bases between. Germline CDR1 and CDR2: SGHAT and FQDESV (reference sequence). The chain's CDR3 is CASSSNFATNEKLFF. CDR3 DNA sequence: TGTGCCAGCAGCTCGAACTTCGCAACTAATGAAAAACTGTTTTTT.

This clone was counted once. CDR3 region: CASSQRLAGGDNEQFF. For the CDR3, the DNA is TGCGCCAGCAGCCAAAGACTAGCGGGAGGGGACAATGAGCAGTTCTTC. The chain combines TRBV5-1 with TRBJ2-1; TRBD2 agrees at 14 bases. CDR3 length: 16 residues. In germline, CDR1 is SGHRS, CDR2 YFSETQ. J lost 5 bases, V lost 4 bases, and 5 bases had no gene match.

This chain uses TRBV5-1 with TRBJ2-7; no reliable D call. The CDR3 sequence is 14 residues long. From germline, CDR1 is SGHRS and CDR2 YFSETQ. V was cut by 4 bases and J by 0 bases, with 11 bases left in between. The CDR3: CASSLSPYSYEQYF. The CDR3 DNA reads TGCGCCAGCAGCCTTAGTCCGTACTCCTACGAGCAGTACTTC.

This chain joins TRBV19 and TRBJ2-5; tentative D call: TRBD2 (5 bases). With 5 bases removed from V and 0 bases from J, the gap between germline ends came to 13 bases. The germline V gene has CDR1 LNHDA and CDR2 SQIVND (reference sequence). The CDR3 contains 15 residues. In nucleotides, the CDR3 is TGTGCCAGTAGTGGCAGGACTGGGTACCAAGAGACCCAGTACTTC. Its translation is CASSGRTGYQETQYF.

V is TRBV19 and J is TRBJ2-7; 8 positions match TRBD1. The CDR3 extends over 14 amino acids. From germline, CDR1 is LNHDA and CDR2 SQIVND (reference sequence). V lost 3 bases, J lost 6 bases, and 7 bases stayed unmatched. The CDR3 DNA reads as TGTGCCAGTAGTATTCCAGGGACAGGCCGCGAGCAGTACTTC. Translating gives CASSIPGTGREQYF.

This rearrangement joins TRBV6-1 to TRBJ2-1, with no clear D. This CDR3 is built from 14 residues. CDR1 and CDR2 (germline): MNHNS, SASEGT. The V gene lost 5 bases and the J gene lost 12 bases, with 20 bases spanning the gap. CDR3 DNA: TGTGCCAGCAGTTATAAGGAAAGGGATACTGGGCAGTTCTTC. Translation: CASSYKERDTGQFF.

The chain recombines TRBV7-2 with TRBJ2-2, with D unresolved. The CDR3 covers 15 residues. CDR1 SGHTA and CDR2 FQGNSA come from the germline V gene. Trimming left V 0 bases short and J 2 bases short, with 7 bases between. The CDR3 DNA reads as TGTGCCAGCAGCTTAGCGACCATAAACACCGGGGAGCTGTTTTTT. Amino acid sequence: CASSLATINTGELFF.

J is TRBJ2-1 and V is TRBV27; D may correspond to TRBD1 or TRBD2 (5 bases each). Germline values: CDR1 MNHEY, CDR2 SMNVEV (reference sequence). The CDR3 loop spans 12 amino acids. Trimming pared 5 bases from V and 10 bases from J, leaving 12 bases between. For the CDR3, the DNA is TGTGCCAGCAGTAGATTGGGGACGGAGCAGTTCTTC. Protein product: CASSRLGTEQFF.

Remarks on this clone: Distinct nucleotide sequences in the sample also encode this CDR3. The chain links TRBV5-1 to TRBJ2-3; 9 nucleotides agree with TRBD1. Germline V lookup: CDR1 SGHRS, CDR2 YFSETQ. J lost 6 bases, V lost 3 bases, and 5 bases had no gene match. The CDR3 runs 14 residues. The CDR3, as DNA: TGCGCCAGCAGCTGGGGACAGGGAGAGGATACGCAGTATTTT. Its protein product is CASSWGQGEDTQYF. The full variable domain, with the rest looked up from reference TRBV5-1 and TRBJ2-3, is KAGVTQTPRYLIKTRGQQVTLSCSPISGHRSVSWYQQTPGQGLQFLFEYFSETQRNKGNFPGRFSGRQFSNSRSEMNVSTLELGDSALYLCASSWGQGEDTQYFGPGTRLTVL.

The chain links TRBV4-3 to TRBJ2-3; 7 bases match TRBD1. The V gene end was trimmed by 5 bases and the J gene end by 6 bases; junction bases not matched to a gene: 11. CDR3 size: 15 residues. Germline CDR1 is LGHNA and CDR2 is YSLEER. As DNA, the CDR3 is TGCGCCAGCAGCTCCAAAAGGGGGCAGGCCGATACGCAGTATTTT. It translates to CASSSKRGQADTQYF.

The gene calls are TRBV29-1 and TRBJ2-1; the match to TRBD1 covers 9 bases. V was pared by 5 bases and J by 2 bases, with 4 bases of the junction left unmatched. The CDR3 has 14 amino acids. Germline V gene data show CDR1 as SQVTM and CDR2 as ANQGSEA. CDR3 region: CSVTGTGTYNEQFF. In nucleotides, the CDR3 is TGCAGCGTTACCGGGACAGGGACCTACAATGAGCAGTTCTTC.

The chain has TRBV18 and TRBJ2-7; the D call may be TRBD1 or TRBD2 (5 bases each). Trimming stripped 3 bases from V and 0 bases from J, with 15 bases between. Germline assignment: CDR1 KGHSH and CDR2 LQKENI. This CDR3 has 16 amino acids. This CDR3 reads CASSPAGTRSSYEQYF. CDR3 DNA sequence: TGTGCCAGCTCACCCGCCGGGACCCGAAGCTCCTACGAGCAGTACTTC.

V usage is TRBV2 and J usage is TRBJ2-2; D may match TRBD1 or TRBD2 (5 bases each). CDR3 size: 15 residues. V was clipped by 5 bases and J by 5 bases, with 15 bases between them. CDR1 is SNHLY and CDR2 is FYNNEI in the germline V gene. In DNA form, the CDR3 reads TGTGCCAGCAGTACCCGGGACCGTGGGACCGGGGAGCTGTTTTTT. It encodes CASSTRDRGTGELFF.